Sequencing of this T cell receptor (beta chain) was carried out in a study of post-analysis software for immune sequencing data. Background on the study: Included courses were relapsing-remitting and secondary progressive multiple sclerosis; progressive-relapsing multiple sclerosis was also included. Study results and limitations: TRBV5-6, TRBV5-1 and TRBV20-1 were among five TRBV segments more frequent in patients than controls. Those with multiple sclerosis, the patient group, showed significantly lower normalized Chao1 diversity than controls. Under the F measure, samples that were prepared in one batch clustered strongly together.

Prepared TCR beta cDNA libraries contained unique molecular identifiers. TCRdb independently ran MiXCR on the PCR reads; one entry per CDR3 protein. The data contain roughly 600,000 distinct CDR3 sequences, roughly 45% of them singletons. CDR1 and CDR2 (germline): SSHAT, FNYEAQ (reference sequence). The CDR3 is 15 amino acids. Comment on this clonotype: The antigen is not known. At one end, the junction sequence differs from germline, possibly due to a read error.

The sample consisted of blood. The TCR comes from a girl aged 10 to 17 with multiple sclerosis. V gene TRBV7-7 combines with J gene TRBJ2-5; 9 bases line up with TRBD2. CDR3 bases: TGTGCTAGCAGCAAACTAGCGGGTATACAAGAGACCCAGTACTTC. This encodes CASSKLAGIQETQYF.